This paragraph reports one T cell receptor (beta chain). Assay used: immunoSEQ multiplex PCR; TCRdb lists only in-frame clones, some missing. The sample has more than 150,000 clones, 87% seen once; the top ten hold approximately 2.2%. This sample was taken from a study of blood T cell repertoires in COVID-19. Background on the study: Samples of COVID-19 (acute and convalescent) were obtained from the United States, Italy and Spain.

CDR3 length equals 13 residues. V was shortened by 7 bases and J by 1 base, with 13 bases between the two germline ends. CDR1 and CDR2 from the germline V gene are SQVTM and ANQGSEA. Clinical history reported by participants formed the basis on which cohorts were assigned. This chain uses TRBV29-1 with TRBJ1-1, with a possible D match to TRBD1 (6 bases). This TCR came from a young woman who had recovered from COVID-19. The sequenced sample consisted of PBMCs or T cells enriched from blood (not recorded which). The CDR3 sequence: CSGRTDPNTEAFF. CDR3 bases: TGCAGCGGCAGGACAGACCCGAACACTGAAGCTTTCTTT. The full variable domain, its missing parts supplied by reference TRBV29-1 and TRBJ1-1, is SAVISQKPSRDICQRGTSLTIQCQVDSQVTMMFWYRQQPGQSLTLIATANQGSEATYESGFVIDKFPISRPNLTFSTLTVSNMSPEDSSIYLCSGRTDPNTEAFFGQGTRLTVV.